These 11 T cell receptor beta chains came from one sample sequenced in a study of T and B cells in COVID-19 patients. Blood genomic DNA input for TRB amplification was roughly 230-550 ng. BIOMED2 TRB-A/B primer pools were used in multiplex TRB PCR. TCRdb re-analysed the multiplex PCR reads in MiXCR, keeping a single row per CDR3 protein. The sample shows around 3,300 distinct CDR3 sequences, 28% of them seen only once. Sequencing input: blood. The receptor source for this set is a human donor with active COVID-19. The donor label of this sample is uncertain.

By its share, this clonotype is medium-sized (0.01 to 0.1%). The CDR3 loop is CASSRRDTAQQTNEKLFF. The CDR3 coding sequence is TGTGCCAGTAGTCGCCGGGACACTGCACAACAAACTAATGAAAAACTGTTTTTT. The chain carries TRBV19 and TRBJ1-4; tentative D call: TRBD1 (6 bases). The CDR3 has 18 residues. CDR1 and CDR2 from the germline V gene are LNHDA and SQIVND (reference sequence). V dropped 5 bases and J dropped 1 base, with 20 bases sitting between them.

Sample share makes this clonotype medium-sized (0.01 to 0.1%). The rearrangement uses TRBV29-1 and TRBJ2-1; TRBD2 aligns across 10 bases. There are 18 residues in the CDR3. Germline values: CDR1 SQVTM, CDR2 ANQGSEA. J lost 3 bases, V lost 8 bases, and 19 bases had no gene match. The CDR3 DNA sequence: TGCAGCTCAGAGCCTGGGATAACTAGCGGGGAACTCTACAATGAGCAGTTCTTC. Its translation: CSSEPGITSGELYNEQFF.

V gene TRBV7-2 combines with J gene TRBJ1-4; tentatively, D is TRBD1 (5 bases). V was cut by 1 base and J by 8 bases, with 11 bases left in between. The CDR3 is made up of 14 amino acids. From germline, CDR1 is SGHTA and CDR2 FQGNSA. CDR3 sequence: CASSLGSTDEKLFF. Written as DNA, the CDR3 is TGTGCCAGCAGCTTAGGGTCGACAGACGAAAAACTGTTTTTT.

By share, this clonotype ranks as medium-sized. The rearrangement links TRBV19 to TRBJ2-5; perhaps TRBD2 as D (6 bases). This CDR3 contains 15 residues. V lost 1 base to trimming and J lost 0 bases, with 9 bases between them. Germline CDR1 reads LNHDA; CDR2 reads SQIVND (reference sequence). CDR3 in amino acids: CASSIGLAYQETQYF. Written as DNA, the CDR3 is TGTGCCAGTAGTATAGGGCTAGCGTACCAAGAGACCCAGTACTTC.

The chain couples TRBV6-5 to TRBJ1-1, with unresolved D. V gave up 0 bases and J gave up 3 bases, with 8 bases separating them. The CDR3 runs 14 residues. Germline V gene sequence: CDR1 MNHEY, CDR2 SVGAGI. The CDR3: CASSYSTGYTEAFF. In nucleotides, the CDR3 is TGTGCCAGCAGTTACTCTACGGGGTACACTGAAGCTTTCTTT.

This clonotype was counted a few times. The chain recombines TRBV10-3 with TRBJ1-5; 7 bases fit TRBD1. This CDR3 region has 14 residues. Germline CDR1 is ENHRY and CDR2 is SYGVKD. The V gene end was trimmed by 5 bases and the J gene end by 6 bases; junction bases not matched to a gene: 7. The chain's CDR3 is CAISSQGFGQPQHF. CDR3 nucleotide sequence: TGTGCCATCAGTTCACAGGGGTTTGGTCAGCCCCAGCATTTT.

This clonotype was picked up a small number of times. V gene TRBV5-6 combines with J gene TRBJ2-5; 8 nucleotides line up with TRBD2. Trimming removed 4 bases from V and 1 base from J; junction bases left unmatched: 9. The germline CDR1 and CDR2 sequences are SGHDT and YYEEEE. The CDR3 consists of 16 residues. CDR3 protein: CASSRFAGGTQETQYF. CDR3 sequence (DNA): TGTGCCAGCAGCCGCTTCGCGGGGGGCACCCAAGAGACCCAGTACTTC.

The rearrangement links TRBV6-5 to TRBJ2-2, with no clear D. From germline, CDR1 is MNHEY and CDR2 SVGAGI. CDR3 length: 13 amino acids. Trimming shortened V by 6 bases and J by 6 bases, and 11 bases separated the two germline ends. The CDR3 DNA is TGTGCCAGCAGCACTGCAAGAGCCGGGGAGCTGTTTTTT. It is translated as CASSTARAGELFF.

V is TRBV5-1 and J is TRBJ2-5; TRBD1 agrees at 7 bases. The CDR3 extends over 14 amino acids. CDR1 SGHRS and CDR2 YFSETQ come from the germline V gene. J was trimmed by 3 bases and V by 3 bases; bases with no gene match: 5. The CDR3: CASSWTGSEETQYF. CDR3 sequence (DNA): TGCGCCAGCAGCTGGACAGGTTCAGAAGAGACCCAGTACTTC.

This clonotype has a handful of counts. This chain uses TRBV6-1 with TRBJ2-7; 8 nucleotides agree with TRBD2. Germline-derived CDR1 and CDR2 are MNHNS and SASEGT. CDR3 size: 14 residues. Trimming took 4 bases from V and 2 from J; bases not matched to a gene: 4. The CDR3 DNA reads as TGTGCCAGCAGTGTTAGCGGGGAAGCCTACGAGCAGTACTTC. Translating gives CASSVSGEAYEQYF.

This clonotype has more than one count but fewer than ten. The CDR3 protein is CASSSVRDSDEQFF. CDR3 coding DNA: TGTGCCAGCAGTTCCGTCCGGGACTCCGATGAGCAGTTCTTC. The chain couples TRBV6-2 or TRBV6-3 to TRBJ2-1, with D possibly TRBD2 on 6 matching bases. Germline values: CDR1 MNHEY, CDR2 SVGEGT. This CDR3 has 14 amino acids. V was cut by 4 bases and J by 8 bases, with 15 bases left in between.